These 17 T cell receptor beta chains originate from one sample sequenced in a study of shared clonotypes between healthy human individuals. Profiled with immunoSEQ multiplex PCR; TCRdb holds only in-frame clones, not every one. The repertoire has 550,000 to 700,000 clones, about 80% of them found once; the top ten carry around 2%. The specimen was memory CD4+ T cells sorted from blood. Subset indicated: CD45RA-negative fraction. The receptors originated from a woman between 25 and 40 years old in good health.

This clone was recorded only once. The chain combines TRBV6-4 with TRBJ2-7, with D hard to call. The CDR3 covers 13 residues. Germline CDR1 MRHNA, CDR2 SNTAGT. The ends were cut back, 0 bases at V and 6 bases at J, with 9 bases in the middle. CDR3: CASSDSRFTEQYF. CDR3 DNA sequence: TGTGCCAGCAGTGACTCGAGATTTACCGAGCAGTACTTC.

Regarding this clone: The germline gene is not matched at one end of the junction; a read error may be the cause. The chain couples TRBV19 to TRBJ2-7; D is possibly TRBD2 (5 bases). Looked up from germline, CDR1 is LNHDA and CDR2 is SQIVND (reference sequence). CDR3 length: 19 amino acids. The CDR3 sequence is CASSIFNVLLAKDSSPGNF. The CDR3 DNA reads TGTGCCAGTAGTATCTTTAATGTCCTCCTAGCCAAAGATTCCTCTCCGGGGAACTTC.

This clone was seen repeatedly, ten times or more. The chain is built from TRBV7-9 and TRBJ1-4; TRBD1 is a possible D gene (5 bases). CDR3 length: 15 amino acids. Trimming shortened V by 0 bases and J by 6 bases, and 11 bases separated the two germline ends. Germline-derived CDR1 and CDR2 are SEHNR and FQNEAQ (reference sequence). The CDR3 region is CASSLAAGTDEKLFF. DNA for the CDR3: TGTGCCAGCAGCTTAGCGGCAGGGACGGATGAAAAACTGTTTTTT.

V is TRBV19 and J is TRBJ1-5; TRBD1 agrees at 9 bases. CDR1 is LNHDA and CDR2 is SQIVND in the germline V gene (reference sequence). With 5 bases clipped from V and 7 bases from J, the junction kept 9 bases outside the gene matches. The CDR3 contains 15 residues. For the CDR3, the DNA is TGTGCCAGTAGTCAAACAGGGGGCGCAGGGCAGCCCCAGCATTTT. Its protein product is CASSQTGGAGQPQHF.

The rearrangement joins TRBV7-9 to TRBJ2-3, with TRBD1 matching 9 bases. There are 17 residues in the CDR3. With 5 bases clipped from V and 4 bases from J, the junction kept 13 bases outside the gene matches. Germline lookup yields CDR1 SEHNR and CDR2 FQNEAQ (reference sequence). The CDR3 nucleotides are TGTGCCAGCAGCCCTACCTGGGGACAGGGTATATCAGATACGCAGTATTTT. This gives the protein CASSPTWGQGISDTQYF.

V usage is TRBV6-6 and J usage is TRBJ2-7; maybe TRBD1 (6 bases). The CDR3 has 12 amino acids. Germline V gene sequence: CDR1 MNHNY, CDR2 SVGAGI (reference sequence). The V and J ends lost 8 bases and 2 bases respectively, with 10 bases between them. The CDR3 nucleotides are TGTGCCAGCGGGACAACTACCTACGAGCAGTACTTC. It is translated as CASGTTTYEQYF.

The chain joins TRBV11-2 to TRBJ1-5; TRBD1 matches 8 bases. Germline CDR1 SGHAT, CDR2 FQNNGV. Trimming removed 0 bases from V and 2 bases from J; junction bases left unmatched: 6. The CDR3 length is 17 residues. CDR3 protein: CASSLDTVTGGNQPQHF. In nucleotides, the CDR3 is TGTGCCAGCAGCTTAGATACCGTGACAGGGGGCAATCAGCCCCAGCATTTT. The full variable domain, with the rest looked up from reference TRBV11-2 and TRBJ1-5, is EAGVAQSPRYKIIEKRQSVAFWCNPISGHATLYWYQQILGQGPKLLIQFQNNGVVDDSQLPKDRFSAERLKGVDSTLKIQPAKLEDSAVYLCASSLDTVTGGNQPQHFGDGTRLSIL.

This rearrangement joins TRBV29-1 to TRBJ1-5; TRBD1 might be the D (6 bases). V lost 7 bases and J 5 bases, leaving 18 bases between the germline ends. This CDR3 is 14 amino acids long. Germline CDR1 reads SQVTM; CDR2 reads ANQGSEA. The CDR3 loop reads CSARTGSTDQPQHF. CDR3 nucleotide sequence: TGCAGCGCCCGAACAGGGAGCACAGATCAGCCCCAGCATTTT.

The chain carries TRBV7-2 and TRBJ2-1, with D tentatively TRBD2 (5 bases). Per the germline V gene, CDR1 is SGHTA and CDR2 is FQGNSA. The CDR3 runs to 14 residues. V was trimmed by 5 bases and J by 3 bases, leaving 11 bases between them. DNA of the CDR3: TGTGCCAGCAGCCGAGCCGGAGGCTACAATGAGCAGTTCTTC. Encoded protein: CASSRAGGYNEQFF.

This clone was counted between two and nine times. The same CDR3 is also encoded by other DNA sequences in this sample. The chain couples TRBV5-1 to TRBJ2-1; 10 nucleotides align to TRBD2. The CDR3 totals 15 residues. Looked up from germline, CDR1 is SGHRS and CDR2 is YFSETQ. Trimming at V came to 4 bases and at J to 4 bases, leaving 5 bases not matched to a gene. Here the CDR3 DNA reads TGCGCCAGCAGCAGATCTAGCGGGAGTTACAATGAGCAGTTCTTC. Protein product: CASSRSSGSYNEQFF.

This clone was recorded a few times. This sample also contains other DNA sequences that code for the same CDR3. The chain is built from TRBV2 and TRBJ2-2; unclear D gene. Per germline, CDR1 SNHLY and CDR2 FYNNEI. CDR3 length equals 12 residues. The germline V and J ends were trimmed by 5 bases and 3 bases, with 4 bases remaining between them. The CDR3 sequence: CASSRYTGELFF. The CDR3 DNA reads as TGTGCCAGCAGTCGATACACCGGGGAGCTGTTTTTT. Combining the CDR3 with reference TRBV2 and TRBJ2-2 gives the whole variable domain EPEVTQTPSHQVTQMGQEVILRCVPISNHLYFYWYRQILGQKVEFLVSFYNNEISEKSEIFDDQFSVERPDGSNFTLKIRSTKLEDSAMYFCASSRYTGELFFGEGSRLTVL.

The rearrangement uses TRBV10-3 and TRBJ1-5; D call uncertain. The CDR3 is 12 amino acids. The germline gives CDR1 ENHRY, CDR2 SYGVKD. Trimming shortened V by 10 bases and J by 3 bases, and 10 bases separated the two germline ends. The CDR3 reads CASGRANQPQHF. The CDR3 DNA reads as TGTGCCAGCGGCCGTGCCAATCAGCCCCAGCATTTT.

The rearrangement joins TRBV11-3 to TRBJ2-3; D unresolved. The CDR3 is 13 amino acids. Trimming shortened V by 1 base and J by 7 bases, and 9 bases separated the two germline ends. Germline V gene sequence: CDR1 SGHNT, CDR2 YENEEA. The CDR3 loop is CASSLATQNTQYF. The CDR3 DNA reads as TGTGCCAGCAGCTTAGCCACACAGAATACGCAGTATTTT.

The chain links TRBV7-2 to TRBJ1-4, with D possibly matching TRBD1 (6 bases). V lost 6 bases and J 6 bases, leaving 11 bases between the germline ends. The CDR3 sequence is 13 residues long. From germline, CDR1 is SGHTA and CDR2 FQGNSA. CDR3 in DNA: TGTGCCAGCAGTTTTTACAGGGATGAAAAACTGTTTTTT. Translated, it gives CASSFYRDEKLFF. The whole variable domain, remainder taken from reference TRBV7-2 and TRBJ1-4, is GAGVSQSPSNKVTEKGKDVELRCDPISGHTALYWYRQSLGQGLEFLIYFQGNSAPDKSGLPSDRFSAERTGGSVSTLTIQRTQQEDSAVYLCASSFYRDEKLFFGSGTQLSVL.

Note on this clone: Other DNA sequences in this specimen translate into the identical CDR3. The rearrangement uses TRBV29-1 and TRBJ2-7; no definite D call. Germline assignment: CDR1 SQVTM and CDR2 ANQGSEA. The CDR3 loop spans 11 amino acids. The ends were cut back, 4 bases at V and 3 bases at J, with 7 bases in the middle. The DNA for the CDR3 is TGCAGCGTTGGTGGGTACTACGAGCAGTACTTC. Translation: CSVGGYYEQYF.

The gene calls are TRBV28 and TRBJ2-1; the D gene is possibly TRBD1 (6 bases). The V end lost 3 bases, the J end lost 0 bases, and 9 bases lay between the germline ends. From germline, CDR1 is MDHEN and CDR2 SYDVKM. This CDR3 is built from 15 residues. For the CDR3, the DNA is TGTGCCAGCAGTTTTGACAGGCTCTCCTACAATGAGCAGTTCTTC. It specifies CASSFDRLSYNEQFF.

The chain has TRBV2 and TRBJ2-3; D perhaps matches TRBD2 (5 bases). Trimming shortened V by 6 bases and J by 3 bases, and 16 bases separated the two germline ends. CDR1 and CDR2 from the germline V gene are SNHLY and FYNNEI. The CDR3 spans 15 residues. In DNA, the CDR3 is TGTGCCAGCAGCGCCACGGGCGGGTATACAGATACGCAGTATTTT. Its translation is CASSATGGYTDTQYF. Filled out from reference TRBV2 and TRBJ2-3, the complete variable domain reads EPEVTQTPSHQVTQMGQEVILRCVPISNHLYFYWYRQILGQKVEFLVSFYNNEISEKSEIFDDQFSVERPDGSNFTLKIRSTKLEDSAMYFCASSATGGYTDTQYFGPGTRLTVL.